The 3 T cell receptor beta chains below were found in one sample sequenced in a study of lymphopenia after photon versus proton radiotherapy. TCRdb's copy holds only in-frame clones and misses some; the assay was immunoSEQ multiplex PCR. The sample consists of 160,000 or so clones, around nine tenths of them appearing once. The material was peripheral blood, obtained from a patient treated with photon-based radiotherapy. These TCRs come from a man over 45 with gastric cancer.

The chain combines TRBV6-6 with TRBJ1-2; 11 bases match TRBD1. In germline, CDR1 is MNHNY, CDR2 SVGAGI (reference sequence). V was clipped by 5 bases and J by 4 bases; unmatched bases: 6. The CDR3 totals 15 residues. The CDR3 loop is CASSPRTGGGYGYTF. The CDR3, as DNA: TGTGCCAGCAGTCCTAGGACAGGGGGCGGCTATGGCTACACCTTC.

This clone was detected once. The CDR3 loop is CASSLVGSTDTQYF. In DNA form, the CDR3 reads TGTGCCAGCAGCTTAGTTGGTTCTACAGATACGCAGTATTTT. The V and J genes are TRBV7-9 and TRBJ2-3; D call uncertain. V lost 1 base and J lost 3, with 8 bases in between. Germline loops: CDR1 SEHNR, CDR2 FQNEAQ (reference sequence). The CDR3 is 14 amino acids.

J is TRBJ2-5 and V is TRBV21-1; TRBD2 is the table's D call, not checked against the DNA. TRBV21-1 is recorded as a pseudogene. This CDR3 has 14 residues. CDR3 in amino acids: CASSPKGRGKTQYF. In nucleotides, the CDR3 is TGTGCCAGCAGCCCTAAGGGGAGGGGCAAGACCCAGTACTTC.